Listed below are T cell receptor beta chains from one sample, sequenced in a study of cytomegalovirus exposure and HLA in healthy donors. TCRdb's copy holds only in-frame clones and misses some; the assay was immunoSEQ multiplex PCR. The sample consists of about 76,000 clones, 94% of them appearing once. Sequenced: PBMCs. These receptor sequences come from a woman between 18 and 29 years old in good health and CMV-seronegative. The CDR3 runs from the conserved cysteine through the conserved F or W. A D gene is named only where the DNA matches it firmly. Clone size, where shown, is once, few, many, or a class for clones that have expanded.

TRBD1	TRBV28	TRBJ1-3	.	CASTYFRDRSRNTIYF	TGTGCCAGCACCTATTTCCGGGACAGGTCTCGAAACACCATATATTTT
.	TRBV4-1	TRBJ2-2	.	CASSHLLNTGELFF	TGCGCCAGCAGCCATTTACTCAACACCGGGGAGCTGTTTTTT
.	TRBV9	TRBJ1-6	.	CASSVDAGDSPLHF	TGTGCCAGCAGCGTAGACGCGGGGGACTCACCCCTCCACTTT
.	TRBV27	TRBJ2-4	.	CASSSTRQIRVAKNIQYF	TGTGCCAGCAGCTCCACTCGACAGATCAGGGTAGCCAAAAACATTCAGTACTTC
.	TRBV6-4	TRBJ2-6	.	CASSEGAGFTTSGANVLTF	TGTGCCAGCAGTGAGGGGGCAGGCTTTACAACCTCTGGGGCCAACGTCCTGACTTTC
.	TRBV28	TRBJ1-2	once	CASRSRQAVYGYTF	TGTGCCAGCAGATCGAGACAGGCAGTATATGGCTACACCTTC
TRBD1	TRBV9	TRBJ2-1	.	CASSALGTGLNEQFF	TGTGCCAGCAGCGCGTTGGGGACAGGGTTAAATGAGCAGTTCTTC
TRBD1	TRBV18	TRBJ2-7	.	CASSPQGTGISYYEQYF	TGTGCCAGCTCACCACAAGGGACAGGGATTTCTTATTACGAGCAGTACTTC
.	TRBV5-1	TRBJ1-3	.	CASSLAPAGSSGNTIYF	TGCGCCAGCAGCTTGGCCCCCGCCGGGAGCTCTGGAAACACCATATATTTT
TRBD1	TRBV15	TRBJ1-2	.	CATSREGTAAGYTF	TGTGCCACCAGCAGAGAGGGGACAGCAGCCGGCTACACCTTC
.	TRBV6-4	TRBJ2-6	.	CASSVRSGANVLTF	TGTGCCAGCAGTGTCCGCTCTGGGGCCAACGTCCTGACTTTC
TRBD2	TRBV5-5	TRBJ2-3	.	CASRMGRGGIMYPDTQYF	TGTGCCAGCAGGATGGGGCGGGGGGGCATCATGTATCCAGATACGCAGTATTTT
TRBD1	TRBV4-1	TRBJ1-3	.	CASSQRGQDSGNTIYF	TGCGCCAGCAGCCAACGTGGACAGGACTCTGGAAACACCATATATTTT
.	TRBV7-2	TRBJ1-2	.	CATSRRQGNGYTF	TGTGCCACTTCCCGACGGCAGGGCAATGGCTACACCTTC
TRBD1	TRBV7-2	TRBJ2-7	.	CASSLQTGGGYEQYF	TGTGCCAGCAGCCTACAGACAGGGGGTGGCTACGAGCAGTACTTC